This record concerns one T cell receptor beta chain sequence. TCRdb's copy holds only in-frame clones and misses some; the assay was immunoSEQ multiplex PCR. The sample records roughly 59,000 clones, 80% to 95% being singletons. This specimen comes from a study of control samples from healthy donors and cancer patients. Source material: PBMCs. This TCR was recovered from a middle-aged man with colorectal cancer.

The CDR3 sequence: CASSPRAGAVDEKLFF. CDR3 nucleotide sequence: TGTGCCAGCAGCCCAAGGGCCGGAGCGGTGGATGAAAAACTGTTTTTT. The rearrangement links TRBV7-2 to TRBJ1-4; D remains unclear. The V end lost 5 bases, the J end lost 6 bases, and 19 bases lay between the germline ends. This CDR3 has 16 residues. In germline, CDR1 is SGHTA, CDR2 FQGNSA.